The 5 T cell receptor beta chains reported below all come from one sample, sequenced in a study of CD8 T cells in Susac syndrome. The RNA input was roughly 0.45 to 1 ug, and it was reverse transcribed with random hexamers. From the immunoSEQ multiplex PCR reads, TCRdb called clonotypes with MiXCR, one entry per CDR3 protein. The repertoire has some 260,000 distinct CDR3 sequences, just over 90% of them found once; the top ten carry about 0.071%. Sequenced: CD4+ T cells from PBMCs. The receptors stem from a human donor with multiple sclerosis.

The rearrangement joins TRBV5-1 to TRBJ1-5; the D gene is possibly TRBD1 (5 bases). Germline V CDR1 and CDR2: SGHRS, YFSETQ. Trimming pared 5 bases from V and 2 bases from J, leaving 17 bases between. The length of the CDR3 is 16 residues. This CDR3 is CASRPEPGLGNQPQHF. The CDR3 DNA sequence: TGCGCCAGCAGGCCCGAACCAGGGTTGGGCAATCAGCCCCAGCATTTT.

The chain uses TRBV6-1 and TRBJ1-5; D is uncertain. This CDR3 is 14 amino acids long. Germline CDR1 and CDR2: MNHNS and SASEGT. With 5 bases removed from V and 7 bases from J, the gap between germline ends came to 15 bases. The CDR3 DNA follows: TGTGCCAGCAGTCTTGGGGTTCAGGAGCAGCCCCAGCATTTT. Residues: CASSLGVQEQPQHF.

The chain joins TRBV9 to TRBJ1-5; D not certain. The V gene lost 0 bases and the J gene lost 6 bases, with 7 bases spanning the gap. The CDR3 has 13 residues. Germline V gene sequence: CDR1 SGDLS, CDR2 YYNGEE. CDR3 in DNA: TGTGCCAGCAGCGTAGGGGCTAGTCAGCCCCAGCATTTT. This sequence encodes CASSVGASQPQHF.

This chain links TRBV6-1 with TRBJ1-2; tentatively, D is TRBD1 (5 bases). The CDR3 loop spans 14 amino acids. Deletions cut 1 base from V and 6 bases from J, with 12 bases between. Germline CDR1 and CDR2: MNHNS and SASEGT. In DNA, the CDR3 is TGTGCCAGCAGTGAAGTCTTCAGGGCCGATGGCTACACCTTC. Encoded protein: CASSEVFRADGYTF.

The chain joins TRBV2 to TRBJ1-6; D perhaps matches TRBD1 (5 bases). Trimming pared 11 bases from V and 9 bases from J, leaving 14 bases between. This CDR3 comprises 12 residues. Germline-derived CDR1 and CDR2 are SNHLY and FYNNEI. CDR3 sequence reads: CAGGEDSSPLHF. The CDR3 coding sequence is TGTGCCGGGGGGGAAGACAGTTCACCCCTCCACTTT.